This T cell receptor beta chain is drawn from a study of blood T cell repertoires in COVID-19. Study-level background: Sample material is recorded as cDNA or gDNA derived from T cells, B-cell-depleted T cells, or PBMCs.

Sequenced by immunoSEQ multiplex PCR; TCRdb stores in-frame clones only, minus some. Of around 500,000 clones detected, approximately 90% appear once; the ten largest clones hold 8% to 9.5%. Recruitment covered some 25 US areas and drew participants whose ages spanned roughly 18 to 90 years. The receptor's source is a woman in her fifties or sixties who had recovered from COVID-19. The sample consisted of PBMCs or T cells enriched from blood (not recorded which).

The CDR3 sequence: CASREPPTGAPYQPQHF. Here the CDR3 DNA reads TGTGCCAGCAGGGAACCCCCGACAGGGGCACCCTATCAGCCCCAGCATTTT. The chain has TRBV6-1 and TRBJ1-5, with 8 bases matching TRBD1. The CDR3 spans 17 residues. The trim removed 6 bases at V and 5 bases at J, leaving 15 bases unmatched. Germline loops: CDR1 MNHNS, CDR2 SASEGT.